This passage covers 18 T cell receptor beta chains from one sample sequenced in a study of blood T cells in healthy people across ages (dated by TCRdb to between 2014 and 2017). Library preparation was by 5' RACE. The second PCR ran for about 6 to 11 cycles and used a J-beta primer mix along with a sample-barcoded 5' primer. In TCRdb, the public reads were trimmed at Q25 with fastp and aligned with MiXCR, with productive beta chains retained. Rows with one shared CDR3 protein collapse into an entry with the most common genes and DNA. The table for this sample lists some 1.8 million distinct CDR3 sequences; about 39% of them were counted only once. 20% to 25% of the sample lies in the top ten. The specimen sequenced was blood. All receptors derive from a human donor in good health.

CDR3 residues: CASSRAGGSNTGELFF. The CDR3 DNA reads TGTGCCAGCTCCCGAGCGGGGGGCTCGAACACCGGGGAGCTGTTTTTT. The V call is TRBV7-2, the J call TRBJ2-2, with 9 nucleotides matching TRBD2. With 8 bases clipped from V and 0 bases from J, the junction kept 7 bases outside the gene matches. Germline-derived CDR1 and CDR2 are SGHTA and FQGNSA. The CDR3 loop spans 16 amino acids.

Comments on this clonotype: At one of its ends the junction is not consistent with the germline gene, which may arise from a read error. The chain uses TRBV7-2 and TRBJ1-2; 8 positions agree with TRBD1. CDR1 and CDR2 from the germline V gene are SGHTA and FQGNSA. CDR3 length: 14 amino acids. The CDR3 spells CASSSGGQVYGCTF. In DNA, the CDR3 is TGTGCCAGCAGCTCAGGGGGCCAGGTCTATGGCTGCACCTTC. The variable domain in full, completed from reference TRBV7-2 and TRBJ1-2, reads GAGVSQSPSNKVTEKGKDVELRCDPISGHTALYWYRQSLGQGLEFLIYFQGNSAPDKSGLPSDRFSAERTGGSVSTLTIQRTQQEDSAVYLCASSSGGQVYGCTFGSGTRLTVV.

This clonotype was seen a few times. The V gene is TRBV21-1, the J gene TRBJ2-1. TRBV21-1 is a known pseudogene. The CDR3 consists of 11 residues. The CDR3: CLRRGWDEQFF. The CDR3 bases are TGTCTCAGGCGTGGTTGGGATGAGCAGTTCTTC.

This clonotype has just a few counts. J is TRBJ2-6 and V is TRBV6-1; possibly TRBD2 for D (5 bases). The CDR3 loop spans 17 amino acids. The germline V gene has CDR1 MNHNS and CDR2 SASEGT. Trimming took 5 bases from V and 0 from J, leaving 14 bases between them. This chain's CDR3 is CASSLGVGSSGANVLTF. The CDR3 DNA reads TGTGCCAGCAGTCTCGGGGTGGGGAGCTCTGGGGCCAACGTCCTGACTTTC.

This clonotype was found a few times. Sequence at one end of the junction differs from germline and may be a read error. The CDR3 sequence is CASSLGLAGNTGELFF. The CDR3 DNA reads TGCGCCAGCAGCCTAGGACTAGCGGGGAACACCGGGGAGCTGTTTTTT. V is TRBV5-4 and J is TRBJ2-2, with 11 positions matching TRBD2. CDR3 size: 16 residues. CDR1 SGHNT and CDR2 YYREEE come from the germline V gene (reference sequence).

This chain links TRBV2 with TRBJ1-2; D is ambiguous. CDR1 and CDR2 from the germline V gene are SNHLY and FYNNEI. V was clipped by 6 bases and J by 4 bases, with 12 bases between them. The CDR3 is 13 residues long. CDR3 nucleotides: TGTGCCAGCAGGGGCGGGGATAGCTATGGCTACACCTTC. Amino acid sequence: CASRGGDSYGYTF.

This chain uses TRBV6-2 or TRBV6-3 with TRBJ2-2; 9 bases map to TRBD1. This CDR3 has 16 residues. Germline V CDR1 and CDR2: MNHEY, SVGEGT. After removal of 6 bases from V and 7 bases from J, the junction contained 12 bases not matched to a gene. The CDR3 here is CASSRPKDRGGGELFF. CDR3 DNA sequence: TGTGCCAGCAGCCGACCGAAGGACAGGGGAGGCGGGGAGCTGTTTTTT.

This clonotype was counted between two and nine times. This chain uses TRBV4-3 with TRBJ2-7, with 9 bases aligning to TRBD2. The CDR3 length is 17 residues. CDR1 and CDR2 (germline): LGHNA, YSLEER. Trimming cost V 1 base and J 1 base; bases outside gene matches: 8. The CDR3 reads CASSQGSIAGDSYEQYF. The DNA of the CDR3 is TGCGCCAGCAGCCAAGGCAGTATAGCGGGGGATTCCTACGAGCAGTACTTC.

This clonotype was observed a handful of times. V usage is TRBV7-8 and J usage is TRBJ2-3; D might be TRBD1 or TRBD2, each matching 5 bases. This CDR3 has 14 residues. Per the germline V gene, CDR1 is SGHVS and CDR2 is FQNEAQ. The germline V and J ends were trimmed by 5 bases and 1 base, with 10 bases remaining between them. The CDR3 DNA follows: TGTGCCAGCAGCCGAGGGGAACGCACAGATACGCAGTATTTT. Translated, it gives CASSRGERTDTQYF. Together with reference TRBV7-8 and TRBJ2-3, the CDR3 gives the full variable domain: GAGVSQSPRYKVAKRGQDVALRCDPISGHVSLFWYQQALGQGPEFLTYFQNEAQLDKSGLPSDRFFAERPEGSVSTLKIQRTQQEDSAVYLCASSRGERTDTQYFGPGTRLTVL.

Note on this clonotype: At one boundary the junction diverges from the germline segment, which might be a read error. This chain connects TRBV3-1 to TRBJ2-1, with D hard to call. Germline V gene sequence: CDR1 LGHDT, CDR2 YNNKEL (reference sequence). The CDR3 is 12 residues long. DNA of the CDR3: TGTGCCAGCAACCAAGTGAGGAGCGAGCAGTTCTTC. Its translation is CASNQVRSEQFF.

The chain carries TRBV6-2 or TRBV6-3 and TRBJ1-2; TRBD1 is a possible D gene (5 bases). CDR1 is MNHEY and CDR2 is SVGEGT in the germline V gene. Deletions cut 2 bases from V and 5 bases from J, with 24 bases between. The CDR3 loop spans 18 amino acids. The CDR3 region is CASSYDPPGLRVAYGYTF. Written as DNA, the CDR3 is TGTGCCAGCAGTTACGATCCGCCGGGACTTAGGGTGGCGTATGGCTACACCTTC.

There are a few counts of this clonotype. The rearrangement links TRBV2 to TRBJ2-5; D is unresolved. Matching the DNA end better, TRBJ2-7 makes the J call doubtful. Germline V CDR1 and CDR2: SNHLY, FYNNEI. The CDR3 loop spans 10 amino acids. The CDR3 DNA is TGTGCCAGCACTGGATACGAGCAGTACTTC. Amino acid sequence: CASTGYEQYF.

The chain is built from TRBV9 and TRBJ1-4; D possibly corresponds to TRBD1 (5 bases). CDR1 is SGDLS, CDR2 YYNGEE, per germline. The CDR3 is 14 amino acids. Trimming left V 0 bases short and J 5 bases short, with 8 bases between. The CDR3 coding sequence is TGTGCCAGCAGCGTAGGATCAGGGAATGAAAAACTGTTTTTT. As protein: CASSVGSGNEKLFF.

This clonotype was recorded a few times. The chain joins TRBV7-2 to TRBJ2-7, with D possibly called TRBD1 or TRBD2 (5 bases each). Trimming left V 5 bases short and J 5 bases short, with 13 bases between. This CDR3 has 13 amino acids. In germline, CDR1 is SGHTA, CDR2 FQGNSA. CDR3 in amino acids: CASSMNRDHEQYF. CDR3 DNA sequence: TGTGCCAGCAGCATGAACCGGGACCACGAGCAGTACTTC.

For the CDR3, the DNA is TGTGCCAGCAGCCTCGAGACAGTTCGCCCAAGGACCCAGTACTTC. Translating gives CASSLETVRPRTQYF. The V call is TRBV6-2 or TRBV6-3, the J call TRBJ2-5, with D possibly TRBD1 on 5 matching bases. The V gene lost 6 bases and the J gene lost 7 bases, with 21 bases spanning the gap. The germline V gene encodes CDR1 MNHEY and CDR2 SVGEGT. CDR3 length equals 15 residues.

A few counts support this clonotype. The chain uses TRBV7-9 and TRBJ2-1; no reliable D call. The germline CDR1 and CDR2 sequences are SEHNR and FQNEAQ (reference sequence). Trimming cost V 3 bases and J 8 bases, with 14 bases left between them. This CDR3 is built from 14 residues. As DNA, the CDR3 is TGTGCCAGCAGCTTTCTCGTACAAGGCGATGAGCAGTTCTTC. Protein product: CASSFLVQGDEQFF.

The gene calls are TRBV6-6 and TRBJ1-5; no firm D call. V was cut by 8 bases and J by 5 bases, with 13 bases left in between. The CDR3 runs 13 residues. Germline lookup yields CDR1 MNHNY and CDR2 SVGAGI (reference sequence). The CDR3 spells CASHAREDQPQHF. CDR3 DNA: TGTGCCAGCCACGCAAGGGAGGATCAGCCCCAGCATTTT.

The CDR3 reads CASRTGGDLVYGYTF. CDR3 coding DNA: TGTGCCAGCAGAACCGGTGGGGACTTGGTCTATGGCTACACCTTC. This rearrangement joins TRBV27 to TRBJ1-2; D is possibly TRBD1 (5 bases). V was trimmed by 6 bases and J by 4 bases, leaving 18 bases between them. Germline V gene sequence: CDR1 MNHEY, CDR2 SMNVEV (reference sequence). This CDR3 contains 15 residues.